This is a list of T cell receptor beta chains from one sample in a study of blood T cell repertoires in COVID-19. Using immunoSEQ multiplex PCR, the repertoire was profiled, and TCRdb retains in-frame clones only, with some absent. The repertoire consists of fewer than 300,000 clones, with 84% occurring once and the leading ten covering approximately 9%. Sequenced sample: peripheral blood. The receptors stem from a human donor in a cohort sampled during active COVID-19. Both conserved end residues are part of each CDR3. A D gene is named only where the DNA matches it firmly.

V: TRBV21-1
D: -
J: TRBJ2-7
length: 17
CDR3: CASTPREREGASYEQYF
DNA: TGTGCCAGCACCCCAAGAGAACGGGAGGGCGCCTCCTACGAGCAGTACTTC

V: TRBV5-1
D: -
J: TRBJ2-1
length: 13
CDR3: CASSPAVRNEQFF
DNA: TGCGCCAGCAGCCCGGCGGTGCGCAATGAGCAGTTCTTC

V: TRBV19
D: TRBD1
J: TRBJ2-4
length: 16
CDR3: CASSIGGTGIKNIQYF
DNA: TGTGCCAGTAGTATAGGGGGGACAGGCATCAAAAACATTCAGTACTTC

V: TRBV3-1/TRBV3-2
D: TRBD1
J: TRBJ2-7
length: 15
CDR3: CASSQWGQGVYEQYF
DNA: TGTGCCAGCAGCCAGTGGGGACAGGGGGTCTACGAGCAGTACTTC

V: TRBV9
D: TRBD1
J: TRBJ2-3
length: 14
CDR3: CASSVGTALDTQYF
DNA: TGTGCCAGCAGCGTCGGGACAGCCCTGGATACGCAGTATTTT

V: TRBV19
D: TRBD1
J: TRBJ2-5
length: 16
CDR3: CASSIRGATGQETQYF
DNA: TGTGCCAGTAGTATAAGAGGGGCGACAGGGCAAGAGACCCAGTACTTC

V: TRBV18
D: TRBD1
J: TRBJ1-5
length: 15
CDR3: CASSPTGGGNQPQHF
DNA: TGTGCCAGCTCACCAACAGGGGGCGGCAATCAGCCCCAGCATTTT

V: TRBV15
D: -
J: TRBJ1-1
length: 13
CDR3: CATSRDPREVAFF
DNA: TGTGCCACCAGCAGAGATCCGCGGGAGGTAGCTTTCTTT

V: TRBV11-2
D: TRBD2
J: TRBJ2-5
length: 14
CDR3: CASSPSGGRQTQYF
DNA: TGTGCCAGCAGCCCTAGCGGGGGGAGGCAGACCCAGTACTTC

V: TRBV3-1/TRBV3-2
D: -
J: TRBJ2-6
length: 15
CDR3: CASSQGQSKANVLTF
DNA: TGTGCCAGCAGCCAAGGGCAGTCGAAAGCCAACGTCCTGACTTTC

V: TRBV28
D: -
J: TRBJ1-6
length: 15
CDR3: CASSLLLGGDGALHF
DNA: TGTGCCAGCAGTTTATTATTAGGGGGGGACGGGGCCCTCCACTTT

V: TRBV6-2/TRBV6-3
D: TRBD1
J: TRBJ1-1
length: 19
CDR3: CASSYPIGTGSPYGTEAFF
DNA: TGTGCCAGCAGTTACCCCATTGGGACAGGCAGCCCTTATGGGACTGAAGCTTTCTTT

V: TRBV27
D: TRBD2
J: TRBJ2-5
length: 16
CDR3: CASSPISSGGSETQYF
DNA: TGTGCCAGCAGCCCGATCTCTAGCGGGGGGTCGGAGACCCAGTACTTC

V: TRBV5-1
D: TRBD1
J: TRBJ2-6
length: 17
CDR3: CASRTGQLNSGANVLTF
DNA: TGCGCCAGCAGAACGGGACAGCTGAACTCTGGGGCCAACGTCCTGACTTTC